The clone carrying this T cell receptor (beta chain) showed up just a few times. This CDR3 fails to terminate in the conserved phenylalanine or tryptophan, so it likely reflects a read error. The DNA is left out, because the CDR3 cannot be placed on it with certainty; the CDR3 is given as TCRdb lists it. One entry per CDR3 protein results from TCRdb running MiXCR on the PCR reads. The sample holds over 20,000 distinct CDR3 sequences, roughly half seen once. This sample stems from a study of CD4 and CD8 cells across lung adenocarcinoma regions. The patients had localized lung adenocarcinoma, a non-small cell subtype. Sequenced sample: CD8+ T cells from the center of a lung tumor. This TCR was recovered from a female donor with lung adenocarcinoma. The CD4 and CD8 labels of this study may be unreliable.

The CDR3 spells CAWEQGLALYV. The chain links TRBV30 to TRBJ2-1; the table assigns TRBD2, which was not confirmed against the DNA. Per germline, CDR1 GTSNPN and CDR2 SVGIG (reference sequence). The CDR3 sequence runs 11 residues, both termini included.